These T cell receptor beta chains were read from a single sample in a study of PD-L1 blockade in urothelial cancer. Sequencing used immunoSEQ multiplex PCR; TCRdb keeps in-frame clones, though not all of them. The sample contains roughly 40,000 clones, approximately 93% of which appear only once. The specimen was PBMCs, collected around atezolizumab (anti-PD-L1) treatment. The receptors shown here come from an older woman with urothelial cancer. The CDR3 runs from the conserved cysteine through the conserved F or W. D genes are given only for firm matches.

>NA|TRBV19|TRBJ1-1
TGTGCCAGCGGGACAAAAATGAACACTGAAGCTTTCTTT
CASGTKMNTEAFF
>TRBD2|TRBV28|TRBJ2-3
TGTGCCAGCAGTTCAAGGGGCCCTACTAGCGGGAGGCAGGGGGTAGATACGCAGTATTTT
CASSSRGPTSGRQGVDTQYF
>TRBD1|TRBV28|TRBJ1-5
TGTGCCAGCAGCCATGACAGGGACCCAAATCAGCCCCAGCATTTT
CASSHDRDPNQPQHF
>TRBD2|TRBV28|TRBJ2-3
TGTGCCAGCAGTTTCCTGCAGCCAGCGGGAGGGGCAGATACGCAGTATTTT
CASSFLQPAGGADTQYF
>TRBD2|TRBV18|TRBJ2-1
TGTGCCAGCTCACCACCTATAACGACGATGGGACTAGCGGGAGTAAGATACAATGAGCAGTTCTTC
CASSPPITTMGLAGVRYNEQFF
>NA|TRBV28|TRBJ1-2
TGTGCCAGCAGTTCGGGACTCAGCGGTCTGGTAAACTATGGCTACACCTTC
CASSSGLSGLVNYGYTF
>TRBD1|TRBV7-2|TRBJ1-3
TGTGCCAGCAGCTCATACACAGGGGGCTCTGGAAACACCATATATTTT
CASSSYTGGSGNTIYF
>NA|TRBV28|TRBJ2-7
TGTGCCAGCAGTTTAAATCCCTCTAGTAAGGATTTTAGCGAGCAGTACTTC
CASSLNPSSKDFSEQYF
>NA|TRBV19|TRBJ2-7
TGTGCCAGTAGTCAAGCGCCGTACGAGCAGTACTTC
CASSQAPYEQYF
>NA|TRBV5-6|TRBJ1-4
TGTGCCAGCAGCCGAGGAGGGCCGGGTGAAAAACTGTTTTTT
CASSRGGPGEKLFF
>TRBD1|TRBV4-3|TRBJ2-7
TGCGCCAGCAGCCATATACCCCCGGGACAGGGCCGGAACGAGCAGTACTTC
CASSHIPPGQGRNEQYF